The 31 T cell receptor beta chains listed next were all sequenced from one sample in a study of control samples from healthy donors and cancer patients. Only in-frame clones appear in the TCRdb table, and some are missing; sequencing was by immunoSEQ multiplex PCR. The table shows some 200,000 clones, with roughly 94% occurring only once. The sequenced sample consisted of blood. Source of these receptors: a man aged 45-65 years in good health.

J is TRBJ2-7 and V is TRBV4-3; D could derive from TRBD1 or TRBD2 (5 bases each). Per the germline V gene, CDR1 is LGHNA and CDR2 is YSLEER. V lost 0 bases and J lost 2, with 14 bases in between. The CDR3 sequence is 16 residues long. In nucleotides, the CDR3 is TGCGCCAGCAGCCAAGATATGTCGGGGACCCCCTACGAGCAGTACTTC. This encodes CASSQDMSGTPYEQYF.

V is TRBV20-1 and J is TRBJ2-3, with unresolved D. V shed 3 bases and J shed 0 bases, with 13 bases lying between them. Per germline, CDR1 DFQATT and CDR2 SNEGSKA (reference sequence). The CDR3 totals 15 residues. CDR3 DNA: TGCAGTGCTAGTGAACTGGCCTCGAGCACAGATACGCAGTATTTT. Translating gives CSASELASSTDTQYF.

The J gene is TRBJ2-7, the V gene TRBV5-1; TRBD2 matches at 10 bases. Germline V CDR1 and CDR2: SGHRS, YFSETQ. The CDR3 length is 17 residues. Trimming took 0 bases from V and 4 from J; bases not matched to a gene: 10. This CDR3 is CASSLVGASGGEYEQYV. The DNA of the CDR3 is TGCGCCAGCAGCTTGGTTGGGGCTAGCGGGGGAGAATACGAGCAGTACGTC.

This clone was seen a few times. The gene calls are TRBV4-2 and TRBJ1-4; 9 bases match TRBD1. The CDR3 extends over 14 amino acids. Trimming at V came to 4 bases and at J to 5 bases, leaving 2 bases not matched to a gene. The germline V gene encodes CDR1 LGHNA and CDR2 YNFKEQ. The CDR3 region is CASSRGTGNEKLFF. In nucleotides, the CDR3 is TGTGCCAGCAGCCGAGGGACAGGGAATGAAAAACTGTTTTTT.

V is TRBV9 and J is TRBJ1-6; 11 bases are shared with TRBD1. This CDR3 spans 15 amino acids. V shed 5 bases, J shed 9 bases, and the junction held 7 bases outside the gene matches. CDR1 and CDR2 (germline): SGDLS, YYNGEE. DNA for the CDR3: TGTGCCAGCAGGAAGGACGGGACAGGGGGTTCACCCCTCCACTTT. It is translated as CASRKDGTGGSPLHF.

The CDR3, as DNA: TGTGCCAGCAGACTGGGACAGGGCGTTTATGGCTACACCTTC. It yields the protein CASRLGQGVYGYTF. The rearrangement links TRBV28 to TRBJ1-2, with TRBD1 matching over 9 bases. CDR1 MDHEN and CDR2 SYDVKM come from the germline V gene. The CDR3 is made up of 14 amino acids. The J segment lost 5 bases and the V segment lost 6 bases, leaving 7 bases of the junction unmatched.

Note on this clone: Additional DNA sequences in this sample encode the identical CDR3. This CDR3 reads CASSVGGSTEAFF. In nucleotides, the CDR3 is TGTGCCAGCAGTGTTGGGGGTTCCACTGAAGCTTTCTTT. The chain combines TRBV2 with TRBJ1-1; possible D gene TRBD1, 5 bases. Germline V gene lookup returns CDR1 SNHLY and CDR2 FYNNEI. V shed 4 bases and J shed 4 bases, with 10 bases lying between them. The CDR3 is made up of 13 amino acids.

This rearrangement joins TRBV5-1 to TRBJ2-6, with D possibly TRBD1 on 6 matching bases. V was pared by 1 base and J by 0 bases, with 11 bases between. The CDR3 is 17 residues long. Germline CDR1 is SGHRS and CDR2 is YFSETQ. DNA of the CDR3: TGCGCCAGCAGCTTGAGGACAGAGAGCTCTGGGGCCAACGTCCTGACTTTC. This sequence encodes CASSLRTESSGANVLTF.

This clone occurred once. CDR3 DNA sequence: TGTGCCAGTAGCCCCCGGGGGGCTGACGGTGAAAAACTGTTTTTT. Translated: CASSPRGADGEKLFF. The V gene is TRBV19, the J gene TRBJ1-4; the D gene is possibly TRBD1 (6 bases). The V end was cut by 6 bases, the J end by 7 bases, with 18 bases between. There are 15 residues in the CDR3. Per the germline V gene, CDR1 is LNHDA and CDR2 is SQIVND (reference sequence).

The V call is TRBV5-1, the J call TRBJ1-1, with D possibly being TRBD1 (5 bases). Germline V CDR1 and CDR2: SGHRS, YFSETQ. The V gene lost 4 bases and the J gene lost 7 bases, with 20 bases spanning the gap. This CDR3 has 15 amino acids. The CDR3 region is CASSPSRGDIGEAFF. CDR3 DNA: TGCGCCAGCAGCCCTTCCCGGGGCGATATTGGTGAAGCTTTCTTT.

The rearrangement uses TRBV28 and TRBJ2-4, with a weak D call TRBD2 (6 bases). Germline lookup yields CDR1 MDHEN and CDR2 SYDVKM. V was cut by 9 bases and J by 1 base, with 13 bases left in between. There are 14 residues in the CDR3. The chain's CDR3 is CASWSREAKNIQYF. CDR3 DNA: TGTGCCAGTTGGTCCCGGGAGGCCAAAAACATTCAGTACTTC.

V is TRBV4-2 and J is TRBJ1-1; D not certain. CDR3 length: 15 amino acids. Germline V gene lookup returns CDR1 LGHNA and CDR2 YNFKEQ. The V end lost 2 bases, the J end lost 2 bases, and 12 bases lay between the germline ends. Written as DNA, the CDR3 is TGTGCCAGCAGCCAACCCGGGGAGGGTAACACTGAAGCTTTCTTT. Protein sequence: CASSQPGEGNTEAFF.

The chain combines TRBV6-5 with TRBJ1-2, with TRBD1 matching over 7 bases. The germline V gene has CDR1 MNHEY and CDR2 SVGAGI. J gave up 4 bases and V 0 bases, and 8 bases lay outside the gene matches. The CDR3 is made up of 16 amino acids. CDR3 loop: CASSYSPGRGSYGYTF. CDR3 bases: TGTGCCAGCAGTTACTCGCCTGGCAGGGGGAGCTATGGCTACACCTTC.

The V call is TRBV6-5, the J call TRBJ1-5, with TRBD1 as a possible D gene (5 bases). V lost 0 bases and J 4 bases, leaving 10 bases between the germline ends. CDR1 MNHEY and CDR2 SVGAGI come from the germline V gene. CDR3 length: 15 amino acids. The chain's CDR3 is CASSYSSGKNQPQHF. The CDR3 region has the DNA TGTGCCAGCAGTTACTCTTCAGGGAAAAATCAGCCCCAGCATTTT.

The genes are TRBV18 and TRBJ1-1, with D possibly TRBD1 on 5 matching bases. The CDR3 runs to 13 residues. V lost 6 bases to trimming and J lost 5 bases, with 13 bases between them. From germline, CDR1 is KGHSH and CDR2 LQKENI. CDR3 protein: CASSLAGGTEAFF. CDR3 sequence (DNA): TGTGCCAGCTCCTTAGCCGGGGGGACTGAAGCTTTCTTT.

Here the CDR3 reads CASRPLQKRRRPYF. The CDR3 DNA sequence: TGTGCAAGTCGCCCCCTCCAGAAACGCAGGCGGCCCTACTTC. The V and J genes are TRBV12-2 and TRBJ2-4. TRBV12-2 constitutes a pseudogene. This CDR3 has 14 residues.

This clone occurred once. The CDR3 reads CASSQAGESTYEQYF. For the CDR3, the DNA is TGTGCCAGCAGCCAAGCGGGGGAATCCACCTACGAGCAGTACTTC. The rearrangement uses TRBV28 and TRBJ2-7, with TRBD2 matching over 8 bases. Germline values: CDR1 MDHEN, CDR2 SYDVKM. With V trimmed by 6 bases and J by 2 bases, 9 bases remained unmatched. The CDR3 is 15 residues long.

The chain joins TRBV2 to TRBJ2-6, with D perhaps matching TRBD2 (5 bases). Germline V CDR1 and CDR2: SNHLY, FYNNEI. V dropped 1 base and J dropped 2 bases, with 6 bases sitting between them. CDR3 length: 15 residues. CDR3 amino acids: CASSEGGTGANVLTF. The CDR3 DNA follows: TGTGCCAGCAGTGAAGGAGGGACTGGGGCCAACGTCCTGACTTTC. The variable domain in full, completed from reference TRBV2 and TRBJ2-6, reads EPEVTQTPSHQVTQMGQEVILRCVPISNHLYFYWYRQILGQKVEFLVSFYNNEISEKSEIFDDQFSVERPDGSNFTLKIRSTKLEDSAMYFCASSEGGTGANVLTFGAGSRLTVL.

The chain employs TRBV10-3 and TRBJ1-1; D remains unclear. The CDR3 is 13 amino acids. Germline lookup yields CDR1 ENHRY and CDR2 SYGVKD. The V end was cut by 2 bases, the J end by 1 base, with 5 bases between. DNA of the CDR3: TGTGCCATCAGTGAGACAGAGAACACTGAAGCTTTCTTT. The encoded protein is CAISETENTEAFF.

CDR3 region: CASRRGEGADTQYF. The CDR3 DNA reads TGTGCCAGCAGGAGAGGAGAGGGCGCAGATACGCAGTATTTT. The chain is built from TRBV6-4 and TRBJ2-3, with a possible D match to TRBD2 (5 bases). Germline-derived CDR1 and CDR2 are MRHNA and SNTAGT. V was cut by 6 bases and J by 4 bases, with 14 bases left in between. CDR3 length equals 14 residues.

This clone was seen a handful of times. The chain recombines TRBV19 with TRBJ1-5; a weak D match, TRBD1 (6 bases). V dropped 4 bases and J dropped 8 bases, with 12 bases sitting between them. The CDR3 is 13 residues long. Germline assignment: CDR1 LNHDA and CDR2 SQIVND (reference sequence). The CDR3 coding sequence is TGTGCCAGTAGTAGGGACACTTATGAGCCCCAGCATTTT. This encodes CASSRDTYEPQHF.

CDR3 DNA sequence: TGTGCCAGCAGCCCTCCCACGGACGGGTACGAGCAGTACTTC. Translation: CASSPPTDGYEQYF. This chain uses TRBV6-6 with TRBJ2-7; D unclear. The CDR3 totals 14 residues. The V end lost 6 bases, the J end lost 4 bases, and 16 bases lay between the germline ends. Looked up from germline, CDR1 is MNHNY and CDR2 is SVGAGI (reference sequence).

The genes are TRBV24-1 and TRBJ2-2; possible D gene TRBD1, 5 bases. The CDR3 sequence is 13 residues long. Germline CDR1 and CDR2: KGHDR and SFDVKD. Between the trimmed V and J ends, which lost 6 bases and 6 bases, there was a span of 10 bases. CDR3 in DNA: TGTGCCACCAGTCAGGGCGTCCCCGGGGAGCTGTTTTTT. Its translation is CATSQGVPGELFF.

This clone has only one observation. This chain joins TRBV5-1 and TRBJ1-5; no clear D. V was shortened by 1 base and J by 6 bases, with 11 bases between the two germline ends. Germline values: CDR1 SGHRS, CDR2 YFSETQ. The CDR3 is 14 residues long. The CDR3 loop reads CASSLLGLGQPQHF. CDR3 DNA: TGCGCCAGCAGCTTGCTGGGGTTGGGTCAGCCCCAGCATTTT. Looking up the rest from reference TRBV5-1 and TRBJ1-5 gives the full variable domain: KAGVTQTPRYLIKTRGQQVTLSCSPISGHRSVSWYQQTPGQGLQFLFEYFSETQRNKGNFPGRFSGRQFSNSRSEMNVSTLELGDSALYLCASSLLGLGQPQHFGDGTRLSIL.

The chain links TRBV5-1 to TRBJ2-7; possibly TRBD1 for D (5 bases). The V gene's germline CDR1 is SGHRS and CDR2 YFSETQ. The CDR3 has 15 residues. Trimming took 2 bases from V and 0 from J, leaving 12 bases between them. CDR3 loop: CASSFEGASSYEQYF. The CDR3 DNA sequence: TGCGCCAGCAGCTTTGAAGGGGCCAGCTCCTACGAGCAGTACTTC.

This clone was seen once. The rearrangement links TRBV7-2 to TRBJ2-1, with D possibly being TRBD2 (7 bases). Germline values: CDR1 SGHTA, CDR2 FQGNSA. The V end was cut by 3 bases, the J end by 5 bases, with 14 bases between. The length of the CDR3 is 15 residues. In DNA form, the CDR3 reads TGTGCCAGCAGCTTGGCCAGGGGAGGGCACAATGAGCAGTTCTTC. Translation gives CASSLARGGHNEQFF.

The rearrangement uses TRBV3-1 (or the pseudogene TRBV3-2) and TRBJ1-5, with D unresolved. The CDR3 runs 13 residues. CDR1 is LGHDT, CDR2 YNNKEL, per germline (reference sequence). Between the trimmed V and J ends, which lost 1 base and 4 bases, there was a span of 5 bases. The CDR3: CASSQGGNQPQHF. The CDR3 region has the DNA TGTGCCAGCAGCCAAGGGGGAAATCAGCCCCAGCATTTT.

This chain joins TRBV7-9 and TRBJ1-3, with TRBD1 matching 9 bases. Germline V lookup: CDR1 SEHNR, CDR2 FQNEAQ (reference sequence). The trim removed 5 bases at V and 9 bases at J, leaving 5 bases unmatched. CDR3 size: 13 residues. The chain's CDR3 is CASSPGTGITIYF. The DNA of the CDR3 is TGTGCCAGCAGCCCCGGGACAGGGATCACCATATATTTT.

V usage is TRBV6-1 and J usage is TRBJ2-7; D is unclear. Germline values: CDR1 MNHNS, CDR2 SASEGT. The CDR3 is 13 amino acids. In DNA, the CDR3 is TGTGCCAGCCGTGAAGGATCCTCCTACGAGCAGTACGTC. This gives the protein CASREGSSYEQYV.

J is TRBJ2-1 and V is TRBV12-3 or TRBV12-4; D call uncertain. This CDR3 is 11 amino acids long. V was trimmed by 1 base and J by 8 bases, leaving 3 bases between them. Here the CDR3 DNA reads TGTGCCAGCAGTTTAGATCATGAGCAGTTCTTC. It specifies CASSLDHEQFF.

The CDR3 region has the DNA TGTGCCAGCAGTCCCAGGGGGGACAGGGGTTATGGCTACACCTTC. Its protein product is CASSPRGDRGYGYTF. This sequence joins TRBV27 and TRBJ1-2, with 10 positions matching TRBD1. CDR1 is MNHEY, CDR2 SMNVEV, per germline (reference sequence). The junction had 8 bases not matched to a gene; V was cut back by 5 bases and J by 5 bases. CDR3 size: 15 residues.